This T cell receptor (beta chain) was recorded in a study of T cells after yellow fever vaccination. Study-level information: The authors prepared low-cell-number fractions using SMART-Seq v4 Ultra Low Input. Whole-study results and caveats: Subsequent to the booster, the majority of primary-vaccination clones reappeared (less than 97% CD4, 88% CD8). Clonotypes found in both CD4 and CD8 compartments made up a small share.

The CDR3 is made up of 16 amino acids. V was cut by 2 bases and J by 8 bases, with 19 bases left in between. Germline assignment: CDR1 LGHNT and CDR2 FRNRAP. Generation of TCR cDNA used 5'RACE template switching (which added a universal primer site and UMIs). One entry per CDR3 protein, called by TCRdb with MiXCR from the 5' RACE reads. The data show 27,000 or so distinct CDR3 sequences, 4% to 5% seen once. This clonotype came up many times. The sequenced sample was PBMCs, either bulk or a sorted T-cell subset (CD4+, CD8+, memory, or dextramer-sorted; not recorded which), obtained on the day of the yellow fever booster vaccination. This sequence originates from a man aged 18 to 29 who received the YFV17D yellow fever vaccine. V and J are TRBV12-5 and TRBJ2-1, with D possibly TRBD1 on 6 matching bases. Here the CDR3 reads CASGLSPGARGDEQFF. In nucleotides, the CDR3 is TGTGCTAGTGGTTTGTCCCCAGGGGCAAGAGGCGATGAGCAGTTCTTC. The full variable domain, its missing parts supplied by reference TRBV12-5 and TRBJ2-1, is DARVTQTPRHKVTEMGQEVTMRCQPILGHNTVFWYRQTMMQGLELLAYFRNRAPLDDSGMPKDRFSAEMPDATLATLKIQPSEPRDSAVYFCASGLSPGARGDEQFFGPGTRLTVL.